This T cell receptor beta chain was recovered during a study of graft-versus-host responses after intestinal transplantation. About the study: Transplants were multivisceral, liver-intestinal, or isolated intestinal. Uniformly, recipients were administered anti-thymocyte globulin induction with subsequent tacrolimus and steroids for about 3 years. Study results and caveats: Early post-transplant HvG declines tracked with peak circulating GvH clone levels. GvH clones surfaced in recipient marrow, some emerging earlier in ileum or blood.

Clones were read by immunoSEQ multiplex PCR, and TCRdb kept only the in-frame ones, dropping some. Here the sample spans roughly 43,000 clones, about 95% being singletons. A remark on this clone: Its specificity is not known.

This CDR3 comprises 14 residues. Germline CDR1 is SQVTM and CDR2 is ANQGSEA. The V and J ends lost 4 bases and 11 bases respectively, with 23 bases between them. The sequencing here drew on PBMCs, taken 335 days after intestinal transplant. The clonotype comes from a human patient who received an intestinal transplant, so some T cells may come from the graft donor. The V gene is TRBV29-1, the J gene TRBJ1-1; unclear D gene. The CDR3 bases are TGCAGCGTTGCAGATTCTCGAGTCCTTAGTTCGGCTTTCTTT. Translating it yields CSVADSRVLSSAFF. The full variable domain, in which reference TRBV29-1 and TRBJ1-1 provide the parts outside the CDR3, is SAVISQKPSRDICQRGTSLTIQCQVDSQVTMMFWYRQQPGQSLTLIATANQGSEATYESGFVIDKFPISRPNLTFSTLTVSNMSPEDSSIYLCSVADSRVLSSAFFGQGTRLTVV.